The sequence of this T cell receptor beta chain was determined in a study of T cells in Graves' hyperthyroidism and ophthalmopathy (dated by TCRdb to about 2019). About the full investigation: Peripheral blood was collected at initial diagnosis, before any treatment. Prospective prediction of ophthalmopathy was tested in an independent validation cohort consisting of some 19 hyperthyroidism patients and some 17 patients who later progressed to ophthalmopathy. In about 6 Graves' hyperthyroidism patients, the study also compared T-cell repertoires from thyroid tissue with T-cell repertoires from blood. To identify TCR V-J signatures that set the groups apart, the researchers used a discovery cohort of 95 to 100 patients, made up of approximately 43 with Graves' ophthalmopathy and 57 with stable Graves' hyperthyroidism. After blood sampling, hyperthyroidism patients were treated with methimazole at a starting dose of 30 mg daily, and ophthalmopathy patients were treated with high-dose intravenous methylprednisolone. For training and testing, the approximately 97 patients in the discovery cohort were randomly divided in a 7:3 ratio. The paper reports TCR Vbeta CDR3 sequencing of some 140 peripheral blood samples: around 41 ophthalmopathy, roughly 80 hyperthyroidism and around 17 progressor patients. Study-wide findings and limitations: Most expanded thyroid clonotypes (frequency above 0.001) were also detected in blood, a finding suggesting that blood repertoires may reflect thyroid immune responses. In validation, the model predicted progression to ophthalmopathy a median of roughly six months before onset, with about 71% sensitivity and around 76% specificity. Sample size was not statistically predetermined, and blinding of investigators to group allocation was not performed. In cross-validation, a model built on a 13 V-J signature told ophthalmopathy apart from stable hyperthyroidism with approximately 90% sensitivity and approximately 81% specificity, and in testing the same model reached 80%/75%.

For this chain, trimming is 5 bases at the V end and 8 bases at the J end, and the number of junction bases without a gene match is 8. From its cysteine to its phenylalanine, the CDR3 spans 13 amino acids. CDR3 DNA is the only sequence kept; it has 39 bases, read in frame from the first base. Amplification of TCR beta CDR3 regions was carried out from RNA transcripts. The TCR CDR3 was subjected to a first round of RT-PCR using the HTBI primer set and the Qiagen OneStep RT-PCR kit. Libraries were constructed in a second round of multiplex PCR, after which size selection and purification were carried out. Paired-end sequencing of the libraries was performed with 100 bp reads on an Illumina HiSeq2000. The original pipeline was this. SOAPnuke was used to process the raw data, removing reads that contained adapters or uncalled bases, had a mean Phred below 15, or lacked an exact match to the constant primer or identifier. High-quality paired reads were merged with COPE v1.2.5, and unique nucleotide sequences were defined as clonotypes. MiTCR v1.1 was used to align clonotypes to the IMGT TRBV, TRBD and TRBJ reference segments. The analysis included only V-J combinations with a frequency above 0.0001, which together covered around 99% of the repertoires. A TCS score was defined as the ratio between F50 (clonal expansion) and ExV (chaos), using BLOSUM62-based TCRdist between CDR3 peptides within each V-J. Welch's t-statistics and random forest reduced roughly 530 V-J features to 13, which were used in a naive Bayes classifier (R e1071). TCRdb reprocessing: public reads trimmed at Q25 with fastp, clones called with MiXCR, in-frame beta chains kept. Here each entry gathers all rows of one CDR3 protein and keeps the most common genes and DNA. The V and J calls were not made by the authors but by TCRdb's processing. In this sample the table shows about 400,000 distinct CDR3 sequences, around 15% of which occur a single time. Approximately 19% of the sample goes to the ten largest clones.

Concerning this clonotype itself: Its recognized antigen is unknown. No clone much larger than this one lies a single base away; base qualities are absent.

In the ophthalmopathy patients, disease was moderately to severely active, with a Clinical Activity Score of 3 or more, a NOSPECS grade of 4 or more, and a duration of less than 3 months. Patients with uncontrolled infections, other autoimmune diseases, pregnancy or lactation were excluded. Clinical symptoms, serum thyroxine and TRAb, thyroid ultrasound, and orbital computed tomography formed the basis for the diagnoses. PBMCs were isolated from 10 ml of fresh peripheral blood by Ficoll-Paque density gradient centrifugation. Trizol reagent was used to extract total RNA, and RNA quality was then checked on an Agilent 2100 Bioanalyzer.

The sequencing sample was made of blood. Rearrangement joined TRBV12-3 or TRBV12-4 to TRBJ1-2, and TRBD1 matches 7 of the central bases. The source is a woman between 55 and 75 years old with Graves' ophthalmopathy. The CDR3 reads CASSRDRGDGYTF. In nucleotides, the sequence is TGTGCCAGCAGTCGGGACAGAGGGGACGGCTACACCTTC.